These T cell receptor beta chains were read from a single sample in a study of blood T cell repertoires in COVID-19. This table comes from immunoSEQ multiplex PCR, and its TCRdb copy is limited to in-frame clones, with some not included. Of 330,000 or so clones in the sample, roughly 84% were seen once. The specimen was PBMCs or T cells enriched from blood (not recorded which). Receptors originate from a woman aged 25 to 39 who had recovered from COVID-19. Each CDR3 is given with its conserved first and last residue. Fields, in order: V gene, CDR3 protein.

TRBV4-1,CASSQDPGLEDEQYF
TRBV29-1,CSVEGPGGEQYF
TRBV14,CASSPSLSSYNEQFF
TRBV13,CASSYRDRGDYGYTF
TRBV6-1,CASSEVRIPGYEQYF
TRBV29-1,CSLAGTAYTDTQYF
TRBV6-5,CAIRSGTGNYGYTF
TRBV5-8,CASSYFPGLAGGNRETQYF
TRBV5-1,CASSLVGAGGGETQYF
TRBV2,CASRGLAGTYNEQFF
TRBV9,CASSVGDRVGNQPQHF
TRBV15,CATSRTGVEQYF
TRBV20-1,CSASRPADYEQYF
TRBV5-1,CASSLGDANSGANVLTF
TRBV27,CASSPSDGSSSGNTIYF
TRBV27,CASSFQGRAGELFF
TRBV29-1,CSVRPGGNNEQFF
TRBV5-1,CASSLGLPLYEQYF
TRBV7-8,CASSFGGNNEQFF
TRBV6-5,CASGRLAGTPDTQYF
TRBV19,CASSFTGELFF
TRBV28,CASSLIGTGENSPLHF
TRBV19,CASTLRQGPSNTEAFF
TRBV14,CASSQDRSGNTIYF
TRBV24-1,CATSGASSTDTQYF
TRBV5-1,CASSLDPAGSGQPQHF
TRBV5-1,CASSPPGLAINEQFF
TRBV24-1,CATSENTGGLYGYTF
TRBV7-9,CASSLGGLNQPQHF
TRBV3-1/TRBV3-2,CASSLHLGGGYNEQFF
TRBV7-2,CASSRDTGSAAPLHF
TRBV12-3/TRBV12-4,CASSPGTRAPRYF
TRBV28,CASRPSGAYEQYF
TRBV7-9,CASSSPLVASGTEQYF
TRBV5-1,CASSGQFTYEQYF
TRBV24-1,CATSGQTYEQYF
TRBV27,CASSLSTDRDEDGYTF
TRBV9,CASSVGPNQPQHF
TRBV4-2,CASSQEGTGGGYEQYF
TRBV5-6,CASSPSSGANVLTF
TRBV2,CASSERGGNYGYTF
TRBV12-3/TRBV12-4,CASSGSLLDYTF
TRBV19,CASSTYSSGNTIYF
TRBV13,CASSLRGNYNSPLHF
TRBV19,CATGQGVANEKLFF
TRBV10-2,CASLGTAKGGVEAFF
TRBV6-4,CARPRDTTTCSYEQYF
TRBV5-1,CASSLGAGDEFGEQYF
TRBV27,CASRHSNYGYTF
TRBV5-6,CASSLPVTKIRYGYTF
TRBV13,CASSAQVLGGYTF
TRBV29-1,CSVDTRGTENTEAFF
TRBV18,CASSTRGTDTIAFF
TRBV6-1,CASSEQYEQYF